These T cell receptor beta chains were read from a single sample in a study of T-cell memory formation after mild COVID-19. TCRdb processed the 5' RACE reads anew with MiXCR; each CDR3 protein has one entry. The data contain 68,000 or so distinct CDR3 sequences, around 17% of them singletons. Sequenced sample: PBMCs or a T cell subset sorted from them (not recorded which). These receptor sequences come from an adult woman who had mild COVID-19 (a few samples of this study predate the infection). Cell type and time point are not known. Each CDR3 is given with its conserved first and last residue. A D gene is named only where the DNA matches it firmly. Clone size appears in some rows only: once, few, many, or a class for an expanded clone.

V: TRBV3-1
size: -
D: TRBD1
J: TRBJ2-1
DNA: TGTGCCAGCAGCCCGACAGGGCACTACAATGAGCAGTTCTTC
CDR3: CASSPTGHYNEQFF

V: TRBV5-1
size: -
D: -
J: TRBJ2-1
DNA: TGCGCCAGCAGCTTGAAACCGCCACCTAAGAATGAGCAGTTCTTC
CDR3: CASSLKPPPKNEQFF

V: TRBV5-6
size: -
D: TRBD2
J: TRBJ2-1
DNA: TGTGCCAGCAGATTCCCGGGGGGGTTAGTGCAGTTCTTC
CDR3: CASRFPGGLVQFF

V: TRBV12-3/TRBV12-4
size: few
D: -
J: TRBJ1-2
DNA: TGTGCCAGCAGTGCAGGGTGGGCTAACTATGGCTACACCTTC
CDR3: CASSAGWANYGYTF

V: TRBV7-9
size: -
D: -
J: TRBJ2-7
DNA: TGTGCCAGCAGCTTAGTACGGGACTCCTCCTACGAGCAGTACTTC
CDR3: CASSLVRDSSYEQYF

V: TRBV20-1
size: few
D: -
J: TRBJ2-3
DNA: TGCAGTGCAGATCCATACGGGGAAAGCACAGATACGCAGTATTTT
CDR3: CSADPYGESTDTQYF

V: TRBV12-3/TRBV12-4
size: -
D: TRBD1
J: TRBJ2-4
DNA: TGTGCCAGCAGTTTCCAACTCAGCCGGGACAGAAACATTCAGTACTTC
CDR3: CASSFQLSRDRNIQYF

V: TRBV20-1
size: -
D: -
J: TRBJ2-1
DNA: TGCAGTGCTAGAGCTTTACTAACTCCCTCCTACAATGAGCAGTTCTTC
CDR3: CSARALLTPSYNEQFF

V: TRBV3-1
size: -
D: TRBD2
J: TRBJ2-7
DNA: TGTGCCAGCAGCCTCCTTCTAGCGGGAGTTGACGAGCAGTACTTC
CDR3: CASSLLLAGVDEQYF

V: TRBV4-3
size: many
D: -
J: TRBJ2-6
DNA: TGCGCCAGCAGCCAAGAGTACAGCAGCTCTGGGGCCAACGTCCTGACTTTC
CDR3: CASSQEYSSSGANVLTF

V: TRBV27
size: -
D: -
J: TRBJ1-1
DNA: TGTGCCAGCGGGTTCCGTCTGGGGGGCGCAGCTGAAGCTTTCTTT
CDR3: CASGFRLGGAAEAFF

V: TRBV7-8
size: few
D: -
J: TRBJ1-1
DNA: TGTGCCAGCAGCCGACTGGACACTGAAGCTTTCTTT
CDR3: CASSRLDTEAFF

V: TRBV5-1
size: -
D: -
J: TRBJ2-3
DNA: TGCGCCAGCAGCCTCCCTACCCGCACAGATACGCAGTATTTT
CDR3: CASSLPTRTDTQYF

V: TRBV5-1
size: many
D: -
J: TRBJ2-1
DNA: TGCGCCAGCAGCTTGGAGGGATGGAATGAGCAGTTCTTC
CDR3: CASSLEGWNEQFF

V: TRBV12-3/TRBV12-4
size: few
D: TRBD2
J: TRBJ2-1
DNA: TGTGCCAGCGAGGACCTGGGGACTAGCGGGAGGGAGGGTTACAATGAGCAGTTCTTC
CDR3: CASEDLGTSGREGYNEQFF

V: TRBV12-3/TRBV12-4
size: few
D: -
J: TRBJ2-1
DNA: TGTGCCAGCAACGGGGCTACCACCGCCTACAATGAGCAGTTCTTC
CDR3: CASNGATTAYNEQFF

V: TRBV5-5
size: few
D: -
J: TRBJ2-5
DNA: TGTGCCAGCAGCTTGGGAAGCGCCCAAGAGACCCAGTACTTC
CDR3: CASSLGSAQETQYF

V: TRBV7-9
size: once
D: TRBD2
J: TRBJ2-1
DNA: TGTGCCAGCAGCTTAGCGCTCCTAGCGGGGGGCCATGACTCCTACAATGAGCAGTTCTTC
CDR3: CASSLALLAGGHDSYNEQFF

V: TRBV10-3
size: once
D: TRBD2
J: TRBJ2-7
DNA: TGTGCCATCAGTGAGGGACTAGTGGACTCCTACGAGCAGTACTTC
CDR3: CAISEGLVDSYEQYF

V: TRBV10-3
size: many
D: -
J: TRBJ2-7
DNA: TGTGCCATCACAGGGGAATATTCCTACGAGCAGTACTTC
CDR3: CAITGEYSYEQYF

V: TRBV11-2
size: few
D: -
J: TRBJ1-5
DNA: TGTGCCAGCAGCCCCGGACAAAACCCTGGTCAGCCCCAGCATTTT
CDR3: CASSPGQNPGQPQHF

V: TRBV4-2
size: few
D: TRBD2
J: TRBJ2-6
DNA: TGTGCCAGCAGCCACCTAGCGGGAGGATCCGGGGCCAACGTCCTGACTTTC
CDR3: CASSHLAGGSGANVLTF

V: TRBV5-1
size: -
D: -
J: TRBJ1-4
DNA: TGCGCCAGCAGCTCGACAGGAGAACTAGCAACTAATGAAAAACTGTTTTTT
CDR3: CASSSTGELATNEKLFF

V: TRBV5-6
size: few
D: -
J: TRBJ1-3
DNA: TGTGCCAGCAGCTTGGTCGGCTCCTCTGGAAACACCATATATTTT
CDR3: CASSLVGSSGNTIYF

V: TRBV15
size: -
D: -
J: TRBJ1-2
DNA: TGTGCCACCAGCGACCGGGCCCGCCCCGCCTATGGCTACACCTTC
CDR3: CATSDRARPAYGYTF

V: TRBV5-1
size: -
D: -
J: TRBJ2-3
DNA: TGCGCCAGCAGCTCACCCGGCGGAGATCCCCAAGATACGCAGTATTTT
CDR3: CASSSPGGDPQDTQYF

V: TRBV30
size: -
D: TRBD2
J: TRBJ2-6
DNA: TGTGCCTGGATCCGGGGGGGTATACCTGGGGCCAACGTCCTGACTTTC
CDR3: CAWIRGGIPGANVLTF

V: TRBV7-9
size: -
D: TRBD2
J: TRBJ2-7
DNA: TGTGCCAGCAGCCTCAGCGGGAGACCCTCCTACGAGCAGTACTTC
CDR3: CASSLSGRPSYEQYF

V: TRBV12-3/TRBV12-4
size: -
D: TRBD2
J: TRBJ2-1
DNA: TGTGCCAGCAGTTTTTGGGGACTAGCTTACAATGAGCAGTTCTTC
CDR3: CASSFWGLAYNEQFF

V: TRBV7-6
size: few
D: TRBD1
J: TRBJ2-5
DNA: TGTGCCAGCAGCTTATGGGACAGTGGGGAGACCCAGTACTTC
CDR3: CASSLWDSGETQYF

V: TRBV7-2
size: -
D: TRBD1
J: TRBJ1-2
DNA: TGTGCCAGCAGCTTAGTCCTGGAGACAGGGTCCCCTGGCTACACCTTC
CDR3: CASSLVLETGSPGYTF

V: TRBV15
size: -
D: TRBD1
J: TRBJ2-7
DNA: TGTGCCACCAGCACAGGGACAGGGGTCTACGAGCAGTACTTC
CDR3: CATSTGTGVYEQYF

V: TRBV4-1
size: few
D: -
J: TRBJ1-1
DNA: TGCGCCAGCAGCCAAGAGGCGGTAATGTCTGAAGCTTTCTTT
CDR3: CASSQEAVMSEAFF

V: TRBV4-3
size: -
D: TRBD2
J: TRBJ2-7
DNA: TGCGCCAGCAGCCAAGATCCCGGGGGGTCCTACGAGCAGTACTTC
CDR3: CASSQDPGGSYEQYF

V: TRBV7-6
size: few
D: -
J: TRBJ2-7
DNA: TGTGCCAGCGGCCCGTCAGGCAGCTACGAGCAGTACTTC
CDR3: CASGPSGSYEQYF

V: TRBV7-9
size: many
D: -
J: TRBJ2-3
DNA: TGTGCCAGCAGCTTCCCCCTAGGAAGCCCTCAACAGGATACGCAGTATTTT
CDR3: CASSFPLGSPQQDTQYF

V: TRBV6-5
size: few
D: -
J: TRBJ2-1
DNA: TGTGCCAGCAGTCCAGGTGGAGGGGCCTACAATGAGCAGTTCTTC
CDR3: CASSPGGGAYNEQFF

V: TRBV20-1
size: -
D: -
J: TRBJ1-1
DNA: TGCAGTGCTAGAGATCTAACTGGGGCGAGCACTGAAGCTTTCTTT
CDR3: CSARDLTGASTEAFF

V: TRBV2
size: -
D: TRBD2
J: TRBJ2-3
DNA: TGTGCCAGGCAAGCAGCGGGGAGCACAGATACGCAGTATTTT
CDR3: CARQAAGSTDTQYF

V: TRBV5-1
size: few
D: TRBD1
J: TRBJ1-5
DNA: TGCGCCAGCAGCCTACACGGGACAGGGGGCCAGCCCCAGCATTTT
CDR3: CASSLHGTGGQPQHF

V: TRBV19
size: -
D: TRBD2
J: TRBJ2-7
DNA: TGTGCCAGTAGTGTACTAGCGGGTGAAGCCTACGAGCAGTACTTC
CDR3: CASSVLAGEAYEQYF

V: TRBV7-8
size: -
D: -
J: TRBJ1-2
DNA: TGTGCCAGCAGCCCGTGGGCTGGAATCGGCTACACCTTC
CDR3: CASSPWAGIGYTF

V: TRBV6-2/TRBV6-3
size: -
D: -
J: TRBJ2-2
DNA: TGTGCCAGTCAGGTGCCAGGGGAGGCCGGGGAGCTGTTTTTT
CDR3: CASQVPGEAGELFF

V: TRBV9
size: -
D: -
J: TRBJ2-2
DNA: TGTGCCAGCAGCGTAGGAGGGGCGGACGGGGAGCTGTTTTTT
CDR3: CASSVGGADGELFF

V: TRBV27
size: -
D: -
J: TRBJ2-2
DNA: TGTGCCAGCAGCGGGTTGGCGACCGGGGAGCTGTTTTTT
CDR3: CASSGLATGELFF

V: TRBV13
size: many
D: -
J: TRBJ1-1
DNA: TGTGCCAGCAGCTTAGGCTGGGTAGGGTGGAACACTGAAGCTTTCTTT
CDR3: CASSLGWVGWNTEAFF

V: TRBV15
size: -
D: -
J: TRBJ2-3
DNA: TGTGCCACCAGCAGGGGGGGGCAGGGGATGGTTCCAGATACGCAGTATTTT
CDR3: CATSRGGQGMVPDTQYF

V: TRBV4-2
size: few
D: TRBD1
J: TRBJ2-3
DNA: TGTGCCAGCAGCCAAGCAGGGACAGATCGATCAGATACGCAGTATTTT
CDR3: CASSQAGTDRSDTQYF

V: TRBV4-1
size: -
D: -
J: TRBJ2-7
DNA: TGCGCCAGCAGCCAAGATCGCGGGTACTACGAGCAGTACTTC
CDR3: CASSQDRGYYEQYF

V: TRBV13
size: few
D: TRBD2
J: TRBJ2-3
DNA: TGTGCCAGCAGCTCTCGGACTAGCGGGGGGGCTGGTACGCAGTATTTT
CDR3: CASSSRTSGGAGTQYF

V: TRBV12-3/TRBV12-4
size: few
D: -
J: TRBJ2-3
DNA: TGTGCCAGCAGTTTAGCCAGGCTCACGGATACGCAGTATTTT
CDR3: CASSLARLTDTQYF